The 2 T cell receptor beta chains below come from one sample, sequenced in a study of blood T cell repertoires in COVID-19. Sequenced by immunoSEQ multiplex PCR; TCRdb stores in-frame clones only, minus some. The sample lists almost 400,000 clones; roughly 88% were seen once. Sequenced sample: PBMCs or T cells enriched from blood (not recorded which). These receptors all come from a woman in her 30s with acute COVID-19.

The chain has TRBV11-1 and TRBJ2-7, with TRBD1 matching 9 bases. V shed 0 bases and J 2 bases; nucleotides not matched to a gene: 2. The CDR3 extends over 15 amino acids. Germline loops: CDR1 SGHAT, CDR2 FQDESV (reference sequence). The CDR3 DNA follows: TGTGCCAGCAGCTTAGCCGGGACAGGGACCTACGAGCAGTACTTC. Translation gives CASSLAGTGTYEQYF.

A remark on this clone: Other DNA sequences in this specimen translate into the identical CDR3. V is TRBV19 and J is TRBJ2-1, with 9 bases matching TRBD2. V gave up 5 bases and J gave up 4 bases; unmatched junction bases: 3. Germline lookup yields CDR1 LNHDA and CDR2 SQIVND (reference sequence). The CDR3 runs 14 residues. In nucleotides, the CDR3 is TGTGCCAGTAGTGCGGGGGGGGATTACAATGAGCAGTTCTTC. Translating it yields CASSAGGDYNEQFF.